A single sample is the source of the 14 T cell receptor beta chains below, sequenced in a study of T cell repertoires in cytomegalovirus infection. TCRdb processed the reads anew with MiXCR; each CDR3 protein has one entry. Altogether tens of thousands of distinct CDR3 sequences are present, 20% to 25% being singletons, with the ten largest covering 55% to 75%. Their recognized antigens are unknown. The source material was CD8+ T cells from cultured PBMCs, sampled from culture after CMV antigen stimulation. These receptors all stem from a human donor in good health (CMV status not recorded). Some clones in this sample may be carry-over from other donors' samples.

This rearrangement joins TRBV6-2 or TRBV6-3 to TRBJ2-7; D may match TRBD1 or TRBD2 (5 bases each). Trimming cost V 4 bases and J 2 bases, with 15 bases left between them. Germline V lookup: CDR1 MNHEY, CDR2 SVGEGT. The CDR3 runs to 15 residues. The CDR3 region is CASSSIRDRAYEQYF. For the CDR3, the DNA is TGTGCCAGCAGTTCCATCCGGGACCGAGCCTACGAGCAGTACTTC.

Comment on this clonotype: This CDR3 is missing its conserved last phenylalanine or tryptophan, likely due to a read error. This chain connects TRBV3-1 to TRBJ1-5, with D tentatively TRBD1 (5 bases). The germline CDR1 and CDR2 sequences are LGHDT and YNNKEL (reference sequence). This CDR3 has 15 amino acids. Trimming pared 1 base from V and 0 bases from J, leaving 7 bases between. In DNA, the CDR3 is TGTGCCAGCAGCCAAGGACAGAGTAGCAATCAGCCCCAGCATTCT. Residues: CASSQGQSSNQPQHS.

The chain combines TRBV20-1 with TRBJ1-6; tentative D call: TRBD1 (6 bases). The CDR3 length is 16 residues. The germline CDR1 and CDR2 sequences are DFQATT and SNEGSKA (reference sequence). V lost 6 bases and J 0 bases, leaving 15 bases between the germline ends. CDR3 sequence: CSARGPRSSYNSPLHF. The CDR3 bases are TGCAGTGCCAGGGGACCGCGAAGCTCCTATAATTCACCCCTCCACTTT.

This clonotype was seen a handful of times. V gene TRBV6-5 combines with J gene TRBJ1-6; TRBD1 might be the D (5 bases). The CDR3 length is 16 residues. Trimming shortened V by 0 bases and J by 9 bases, and 15 bases separated the two germline ends. The germline CDR1 and CDR2 sequences are MNHEY and SVGAGI. CDR3 sequence (DNA): TGTGCCAGCAGTTACTCGAAAGTGGCAGGGAGTTCACCCCTCCACTTT. This codes for CASSYSKVAGSSPLHF.

This clonotype is a singleton in its sample. The chain combines TRBV6-2 or TRBV6-3 with TRBJ2-7; TRBD1 aligns across 8 bases. Germline lookup yields CDR1 MNHEY and CDR2 SVGEGT. The CDR3 loop spans 17 amino acids. V dropped 0 bases and J dropped 1; count of bases not matched to a gene: 8. The CDR3 reads CASSYSIIGQGSYEQYF. Written as DNA, the CDR3 is TGTGCCAGCAGTTACTCGATCATCGGACAGGGATCCTACGAGCAGTACTTC.

The chain has TRBV6-1 and TRBJ1-1; D is unresolved. V was clipped by 8 bases and J by 1 base, with 14 bases between them. The CDR3 spans 14 residues. Germline V CDR1 and CDR2: MNHNS, SASEGT. CDR3 DNA: TGTGCCAGCCCTCGTGAGGCGGCGAACACTGAAGCTTTCTTT. Translation: CASPREAANTEAFF.

The genes are TRBV10-2 and TRBJ2-5; 7 bases match TRBD1. The junction had 11 bases not matched to a gene; V was cut back by 5 bases and J by 5 bases. Germline values: CDR1 WSHSY, CDR2 SAAADI. The CDR3 consists of 15 residues. In DNA, the CDR3 is TGCGCCAGCAGTTCAATGACAGGGCGCAGGGAGACCCAGTACTTC. This translates into CASSSMTGRRETQYF.

The CDR3 protein is CASSPGTGPARGTGELFF. The CDR3 DNA sequence: TGTGCCAGCAGCCCCGGGACAGGACCCGCTCGAGGGACCGGGGAGCTGTTTTTT. The rearrangement joins TRBV7-6 to TRBJ2-2; 8 nucleotides match TRBD1. V trimming: 5 bases; J trimming: 5 bases; junction bases outside the gene matches: 16. From germline, CDR1 is SGHVS and CDR2 FNYEAQ. The CDR3 sequence is 18 residues long.

The sample holds a few counts of this clonotype. This clone may be a read error of a much larger clone one base away. The chain couples TRBV7-4 to TRBJ1-5; D remains unclear. V lost 4 bases to trimming and J lost 16 bases, with 14 bases between them. There are 11 residues in the CDR3. Per the germline V gene, CDR1 is SGHVT and CDR2 is SQSDAQ. DNA for the CDR3: TGTGCCAGCAGCTCCTCCTCTCGGCTCCATTTT. Amino acid sequence: CASSSSSRLHF.

This clonotype was seen a handful of times. This chain links TRBV6-2 or TRBV6-3 with TRBJ1-5, with D maybe TRBD1 (6 bases). The CDR3 has 13 amino acids. CDR1 is MNHEY, CDR2 SVGEGT, per germline. Between the trimmed V and J ends, which lost 7 bases and 5 bases, there was a span of 12 bases. In DNA form, the CDR3 reads TGTGCCAGCACCGACGACAGGTATCAGCCCCAGCATTTT. Encoded protein: CASTDDRYQPQHF.

This chain links TRBV4-1 with TRBJ1-5, with 7 bases matching TRBD1. This CDR3 is 15 amino acids long. After removal of 1 base from V and 4 bases from J, the junction contained 4 bases not matched to a gene. Germline values: CDR1 MGHRA, CDR2 YSYEKL. As DNA, the CDR3 is TGCGCCAGCAGCCAAGGGTACAGGGGAAATCAGCCCCAGCATTTT. This codes for CASSQGYRGNQPQHF.

The J gene is TRBJ2-7, the V gene TRBV19, with D tentatively TRBD1 (7 bases). CDR3 length equals 14 residues. CDR1 is LNHDA, CDR2 SQIVND, per germline (reference sequence). With 3 bases removed from V and 2 bases from J, the gap between germline ends came to 11 bases. The CDR3: CASSIGRGAYEQYF. Here the CDR3 DNA reads TGTGCCAGTAGTATCGGCAGGGGGGCCTACGAGCAGTACTTC. Full variable domain (rest looked up from reference TRBV19 and TRBJ2-7): DGGITQSPKYLFRKEGQNVTLSCEQNLNHDAMYWYRQDPGQGLRLIYYSQIVNDFQKGDIAEGYSVSREKKESFPLTVTSAQKNPTAFYLCASSIGRGAYEQYFGPGTRLTVT.

This clonotype was seen a few times. V and J are TRBV4-1 and TRBJ2-7, with D perhaps TRBD1 (5 bases). The V and J ends lost 0 bases and 3 bases respectively, with 9 bases between them. Germline CDR1 is MGHRA and CDR2 is YSYEKL. The CDR3 extends over 14 amino acids. As DNA, the CDR3 is TGCGCCAGCAGCCAAGAACAAGGGGACTACGAGCAGTACTTC. It specifies CASSQEQGDYEQYF.

There are many counts of this clonotype. The rearrangement uses TRBV10-3 and TRBJ1-1, with D hard to call. The V end was cut by 0 bases, the J end by 6 bases, with 5 bases between. Germline V gene lookup returns CDR1 ENHRY and CDR2 SYGVKD. This CDR3 has 12 amino acids. The CDR3 loop is CAISESTSEAFF. DNA of the CDR3: TGTGCCATCAGTGAGTCGACTTCTGAAGCTTTCTTT.